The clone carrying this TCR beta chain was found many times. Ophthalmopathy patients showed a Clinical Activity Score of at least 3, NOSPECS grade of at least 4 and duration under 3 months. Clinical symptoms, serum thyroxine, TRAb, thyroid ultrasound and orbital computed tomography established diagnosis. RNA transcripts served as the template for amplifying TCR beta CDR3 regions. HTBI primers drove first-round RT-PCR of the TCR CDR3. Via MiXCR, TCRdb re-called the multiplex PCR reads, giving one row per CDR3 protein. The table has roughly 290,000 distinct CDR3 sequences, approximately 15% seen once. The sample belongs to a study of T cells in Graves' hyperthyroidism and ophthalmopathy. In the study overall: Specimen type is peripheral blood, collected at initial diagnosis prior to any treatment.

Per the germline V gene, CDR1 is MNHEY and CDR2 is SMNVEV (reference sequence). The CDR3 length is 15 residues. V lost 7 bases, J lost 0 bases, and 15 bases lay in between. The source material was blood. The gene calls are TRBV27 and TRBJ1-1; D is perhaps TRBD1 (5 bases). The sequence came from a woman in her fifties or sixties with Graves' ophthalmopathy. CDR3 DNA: TGTGCCAGCAAATTCAAGGGGTTCATGAACACTGAAGCTTTCTTT. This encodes CASKFKGFMNTEAFF.